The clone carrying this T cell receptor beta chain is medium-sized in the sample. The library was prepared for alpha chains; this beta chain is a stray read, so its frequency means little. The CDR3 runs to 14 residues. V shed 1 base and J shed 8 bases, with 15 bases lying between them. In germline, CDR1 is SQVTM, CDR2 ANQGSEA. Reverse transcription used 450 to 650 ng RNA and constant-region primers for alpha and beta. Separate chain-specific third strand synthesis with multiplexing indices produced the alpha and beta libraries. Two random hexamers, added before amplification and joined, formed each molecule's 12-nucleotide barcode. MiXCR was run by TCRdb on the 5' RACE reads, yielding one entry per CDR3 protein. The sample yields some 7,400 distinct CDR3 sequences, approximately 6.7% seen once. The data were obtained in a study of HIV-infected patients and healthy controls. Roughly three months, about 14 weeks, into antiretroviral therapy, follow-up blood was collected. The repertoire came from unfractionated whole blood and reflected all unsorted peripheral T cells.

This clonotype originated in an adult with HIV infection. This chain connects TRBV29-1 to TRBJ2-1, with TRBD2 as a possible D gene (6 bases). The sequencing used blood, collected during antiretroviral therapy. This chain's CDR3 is CSVEGSGRADEQFF. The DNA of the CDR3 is TGCAGCGTTGAAGGATCCGGGAGAGCGGATGAGCAGTTCTTC.